The 16 T cell receptor beta chains below all came from one sample that was sequenced in a study of T cell responses to AZD1222 COVID-19 vaccine. Measured with immunoSEQ multiplex PCR; TCRdb has only the in-frame clones, and not every one. The table includes 150,000 or so clones, 90% to 95% detected once. This sample comprised peripheral blood, obtained on day 0 of AZD1222 vaccination. All receptors come from an adult in good health.

The chain carries TRBV9 and TRBJ1-1; D gene unclear. Germline V gives CDR1 SGDLS, CDR2 YYNGEE. There are 13 residues in the CDR3. V was trimmed by 0 bases and J by 3 bases, leaving 6 bases between them. The CDR3 reads CASSVGSHTEAFF. The CDR3 region has the DNA TGTGCCAGCAGCGTAGGGTCGCACACTGAAGCTTTCTTT.

For this clone: The junction does not match germline at one end; this may be a read error. The V call is TRBV7-7, the J call TRBJ2-2, with unresolved D. This CDR3 is 13 amino acids long. CDR1 and CDR2 (germline): SSHAT, FNYEAQ (reference sequence). CDR3 coding DNA: TGTGCTAGCAGCTCCACAGTCACCGGGGAGCTGTTTTTT. This gives the protein CASSSTVTGELFF. The entire variable domain, with the rest obtained from reference TRBV7-7 and TRBJ2-2, is as follows: GAGVSQSPRYKVTKRGQDVTLRCDPISSHATLYWYQQALGQGPEFLTYFNYEAQPDKSGLPSDRFSAERPEGSISTLTIQRTEQRDSAMYRCASSSTVTGELFFGEGSRLTVL.

The chain has TRBV5-1 and TRBJ2-3; D uncertain. Germline lookup yields CDR1 SGHRS and CDR2 YFSETQ. Trimming took 5 bases from V and 0 from J, leaving 10 bases between them. There are 14 residues in the CDR3. DNA of the CDR3: TGCGCCAGCAGGGCGGCTACTAGCACAGATACGCAGTATTTT. Its protein is CASRAATSTDTQYF. Variable domain in full (rest from reference TRBV5-1 and TRBJ2-3): KAGVTQTPRYLIKTRGQQVTLSCSPISGHRSVSWYQQTPGQGLQFLFEYFSETQRNKGNFPGRFSGRQFSNSRSEMNVSTLELGDSALYLCASRAATSTDTQYFGPGTRLTVL.

The rearrangement joins TRBV29-1 to TRBJ2-1, with 7 bases lining up with TRBD1. CDR1 SQVTM and CDR2 ANQGSEA come from the germline V gene. After removal of 8 bases from V and 4 bases from J, the junction contained 8 bases not matched to a gene. CDR3 length: 13 amino acids. CDR3 coding DNA: TGCAGCACAGGGACAGAGGTTTACAATGAGCAGTTCTTC. Protein sequence: CSTGTEVYNEQFF.

V and J are TRBV27 and TRBJ2-1; 13 bases fit TRBD2. J lost 7 bases, V lost 3 bases, and 6 bases had no gene match. This CDR3 region has 16 residues. Germline V gene lookup returns CDR1 MNHEY and CDR2 SMNVEV (reference sequence). The CDR3 spells CASSFHLGLAGNEQFF. CDR3 nucleotides: TGTGCCAGCAGTTTCCACCTGGGACTAGCGGGGAATGAGCAGTTCTTC.

The chain joins TRBV9 to TRBJ2-7, with D perhaps matching TRBD2 (5 bases). This CDR3 region has 13 residues. V was pared by 3 bases and J by 1 base, with 8 bases between. The V gene's germline CDR1 is SGDLS and CDR2 YYNGEE. This CDR3 is CASSGSGSYEQYF. DNA of the CDR3: TGTGCCAGCAGCGGCAGCGGATCCTACGAGCAGTACTTC.

The table lists this clone with a count of one. The V and J genes are TRBV5-1 and TRBJ2-3; 7 bases line up with TRBD1. Germline values: CDR1 SGHRS, CDR2 YFSETQ. The CDR3 length is 16 residues. The ends lost 1 base at V and 2 bases at J; junction bases unmatched: 7. The CDR3 DNA is TGCGCCAGCAGCTTGAATCCGGGACAGTCCACAGATACGCAGTATTTT. Protein sequence: CASSLNPGQSTDTQYF. Full variable domain (rest looked up from reference TRBV5-1 and TRBJ2-3): KAGVTQTPRYLIKTRGQQVTLSCSPISGHRSVSWYQQTPGQGLQFLFEYFSETQRNKGNFPGRFSGRQFSNSRSEMNVSTLELGDSALYLCASSLNPGQSTDTQYFGPGTRLTVL.

The J gene is TRBJ2-5, the V gene TRBV18; D gene ambiguous. In germline, CDR1 is KGHSH, CDR2 LQKENI. The CDR3 loop spans 15 amino acids. V was trimmed by 3 bases and J by 2 bases, leaving 13 bases between them. CDR3 sequence reads: CASSPPGRRQETQYF. The CDR3 region has the DNA TGTGCCAGCTCACCCCCGGGCAGGCGACAAGAGACCCAGTACTTC.

The V gene is TRBV7-2, the J gene TRBJ2-1, with 7 bases that match TRBD1. This CDR3 contains 15 residues. Germline-derived CDR1 and CDR2 are SGHTA and FQGNSA. With V trimmed by 5 bases and J by 0 bases, 4 bases remained unmatched. CDR3 region: CASSPGGRSYNEQFF. Here the CDR3 DNA reads TGTGCCAGCAGCCCAGGGGGACGCTCCTACAATGAGCAGTTCTTC.

A single count supports this clone. The J gene is TRBJ1-4, the V gene TRBV5-6; D unclear. V shed 0 bases and J shed 4 bases, with 10 bases lying between them. The CDR3 covers 15 residues. Germline CDR1 and CDR2: SGHDT and YYEEEE. The chain's CDR3 is CASSLVRGYNEKLFF. CDR3 nucleotide sequence: TGTGCCAGCAGCTTGGTTCGCGGTTATAATGAAAAACTGTTTTTT.

V usage is TRBV7-2 and J usage is TRBJ2-3, with D tentatively TRBD2 (5 bases). There are 16 residues in the CDR3. The V and J ends lost 4 bases and 2 bases respectively, with 16 bases between them. Germline V gene data show CDR1 as SGHTA and CDR2 as FQGNSA. This CDR3 is CASSYNPPTNTDTQYF. The CDR3 region has the DNA TGTGCCAGCAGCTATAACCCTCCGACTAACACAGATACGCAGTATTTT.

The chain couples TRBV4-2 to TRBJ1-5; the D is unclear. Germline loops: CDR1 LGHNA, CDR2 YNFKEQ. V lost 0 bases and J 2 bases, leaving 8 bases between the germline ends. The CDR3 runs to 15 residues. The CDR3, as DNA: TGTGCCAGCAGCCAAGACAGTGGGCGCAATCAGCCCCAGCATTTT. Translation: CASSQDSGRNQPQHF.

As concerns this clone: Different DNA sequences within this sample yield the same CDR3. The chain recombines TRBV27 with TRBJ2-7; TRBD2 matches 7 bases. The ends lost 6 bases at V and 3 bases at J; junction bases unmatched: 8. In germline, CDR1 is MNHEY, CDR2 SMNVEV (reference sequence). The CDR3 totals 14 residues. The chain's CDR3 is CASSSGEGLYEQYF. In DNA, the CDR3 is TGTGCCAGCAGCTCGGGGGAGGGCCTCTACGAGCAGTACTTC.

The chain carries TRBV7-3 and TRBJ2-1; 7 bases line up with TRBD1. Germline CDR1 reads SGHTA; CDR2 reads FQGTGA. The CDR3 totals 13 residues. Trimming removed 4 bases from V and 7 bases from J; junction bases left unmatched: 4. The CDR3 coding sequence is TGTGCCAGCAGCTCCCAACAGGGGAATGAGCAGTTCTTC. Protein: CASSSQQGNEQFF.

The chain carries TRBV6-1 and TRBJ2-1; D possibly corresponds to TRBD2 (6 bases). This CDR3 has 14 residues. Germline lookup yields CDR1 MNHNS and CDR2 SASEGT. V gave up 2 bases and J gave up 6 bases, with 11 bases separating them. The CDR3 reads CASSEPFSGNEQFF. CDR3 sequence (DNA): TGTGCCAGCAGTGAACCATTTAGCGGCAATGAGCAGTTCTTC.

V and J are TRBV6-5 and TRBJ1-4, with D possibly being TRBD1 (6 bases). In germline, CDR1 is MNHEY, CDR2 SVGAGI. V lost 8 bases, J lost 8 bases, and 18 bases lay in between. The CDR3 has 14 residues. The CDR3 sequence: CASGQPGVNEKLFF. DNA for the CDR3: TGTGCCAGCGGCCAACCAGGGGTGAACGAAAAACTGTTTTTT.